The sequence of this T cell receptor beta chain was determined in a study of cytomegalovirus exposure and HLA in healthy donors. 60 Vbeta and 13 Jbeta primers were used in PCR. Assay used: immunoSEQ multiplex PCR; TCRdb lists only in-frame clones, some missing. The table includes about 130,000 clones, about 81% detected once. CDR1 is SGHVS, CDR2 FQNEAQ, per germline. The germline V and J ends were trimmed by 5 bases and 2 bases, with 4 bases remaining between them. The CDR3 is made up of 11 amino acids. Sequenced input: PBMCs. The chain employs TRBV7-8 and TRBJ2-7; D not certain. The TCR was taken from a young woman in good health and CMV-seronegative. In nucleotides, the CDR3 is TGTGCCAGCAGCGTCGCCTACGAGCAGTACTTC. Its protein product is CASSVAYEQYF.